A single TCR beta chain is shown here with its context. Next came a second PCR, run for about 6 to 12 cycles, which used a sample-barcoded 5' primer along with a J-beta primer mix. Each CDR3 protein is one row after TCRdb ran MiXCR on the 5' RACE reads. Here the sample spans just under 550,000 distinct CDR3 sequences, 20% to 30% being singletons. V was clipped by 0 bases and J by 4 bases, with 9 bases between them. Looked up from germline, CDR1 is MNHEY and CDR2 is SMNVEV (reference sequence). This CDR3 region has 14 residues. The sample originates from a study of blood T cells in healthy people across ages. The same specimen was also included in a second study, on T cells of mothers and their children. This second report adds: The donor cohort consisted of a few healthy Caucasian mothers and their six children.

V and J are TRBV27 and TRBJ2-5; D gene unclear. The sequencing sample was made of blood. This receptor was identified in a boy aged 5-17 years in good health. CDR3 loop: CASSLSRKAETQYF. CDR3 nucleotide sequence: TGTGCCAGCAGTTTATCAAGGAAAGCAGAGACCCAGTACTTC.